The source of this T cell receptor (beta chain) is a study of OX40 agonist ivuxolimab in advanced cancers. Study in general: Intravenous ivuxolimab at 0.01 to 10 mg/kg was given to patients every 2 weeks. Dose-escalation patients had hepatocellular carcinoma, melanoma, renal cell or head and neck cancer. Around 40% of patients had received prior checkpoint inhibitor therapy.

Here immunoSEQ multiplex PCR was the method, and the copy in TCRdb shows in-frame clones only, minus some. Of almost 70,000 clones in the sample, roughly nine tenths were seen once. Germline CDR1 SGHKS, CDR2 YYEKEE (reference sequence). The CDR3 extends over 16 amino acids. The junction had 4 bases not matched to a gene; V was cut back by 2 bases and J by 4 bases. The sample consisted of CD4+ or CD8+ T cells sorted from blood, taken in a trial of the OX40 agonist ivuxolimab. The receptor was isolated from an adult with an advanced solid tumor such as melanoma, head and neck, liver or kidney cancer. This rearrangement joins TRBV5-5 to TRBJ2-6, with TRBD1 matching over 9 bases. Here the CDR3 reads CASSLQGASGANVLTF. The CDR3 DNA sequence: TGTGCCAGCAGCTTACAGGGGGCATCCGGGGCCAACGTCCTGACTTTC.